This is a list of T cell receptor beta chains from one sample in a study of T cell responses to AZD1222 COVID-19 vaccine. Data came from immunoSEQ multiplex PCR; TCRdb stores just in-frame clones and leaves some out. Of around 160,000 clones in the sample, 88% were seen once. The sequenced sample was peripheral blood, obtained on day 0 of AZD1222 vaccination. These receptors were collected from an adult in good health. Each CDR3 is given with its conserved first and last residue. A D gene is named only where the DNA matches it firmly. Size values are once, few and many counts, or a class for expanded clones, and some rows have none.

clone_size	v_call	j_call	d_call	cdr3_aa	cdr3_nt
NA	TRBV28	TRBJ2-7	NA	CASSQAVFSYEQYF	TGTGCCAGCAGCCAAGCAGTATTCTCCTACGAGCAGTACTTC
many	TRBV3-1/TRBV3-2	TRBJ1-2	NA	CASSQGNSGYTF	TGTGCCAGCAGCCAAGGCAACTCTGGCTACACCTTC
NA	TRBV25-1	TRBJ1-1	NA	CASTAGGAGEAFF	TGTGCCAGCACCGCGGGTGGGGCTGGGGAAGCTTTCTTT
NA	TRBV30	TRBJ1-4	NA	CAWSRAGFSREKLFF	TGTGCCTGGAGTAGGGCAGGGTTTAGTCGTGAAAAACTGTTTTTT
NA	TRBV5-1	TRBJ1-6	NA	CASSLGDFNSPLHF	TGCGCCAGCAGCTTGGGGGATTTTAATTCACCCCTCCACTTT
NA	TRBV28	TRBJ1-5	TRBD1	CASSPTGGTGGNQPQHF	TGTGCCAGCAGCCCCACAGGGGGCACGGGGGGCAATCAGCCCCAGCATTTT
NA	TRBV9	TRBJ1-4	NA	CASSADQGGNEKLFF	TGTGCCAGCAGCGCGGACCAGGGTGGTAATGAAAAACTGTTTTTT
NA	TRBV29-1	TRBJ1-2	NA	CSVGGRYGYTF	TGCAGCGTTGGGGGGCGATATGGCTACACCTTC
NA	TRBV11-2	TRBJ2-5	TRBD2	CASSARWTSGKETQYF	TGTGCCAGCAGCGCGCGTTGGACTAGCGGTAAAGAGACCCAGTACTTC
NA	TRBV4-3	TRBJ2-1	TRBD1	CASSLSGTGGIKFF	TGCGCCAGCAGCCTCTCTGGGACAGGGGGCATAAAGTTCTTC
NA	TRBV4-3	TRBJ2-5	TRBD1	CASSQAGTGGETQYF	TGCGCCAGCAGCCAAGCCGGGACAGGGGGAGAGACCCAGTACTTC
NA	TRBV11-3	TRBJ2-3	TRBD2	CASSRGGGGTDTQYF	TGTGCCAGCAGCCGAGGCGGGGGGGGCACAGATACGCAGTATTTT
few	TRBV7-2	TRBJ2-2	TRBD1	CASSLLTGVNTGELFF	TGTGCCAGCAGCTTACTAACAGGGGTGAACACCGGGGAGCTGTTTTTT
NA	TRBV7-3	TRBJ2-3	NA	CASSLAVAGKDTQYF	TGTGCCAGCAGCTTAGCAGTGGCAGGGAAAGATACGCAGTATTTT
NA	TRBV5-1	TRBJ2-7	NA	CASSLAGGRGYEQYF	TGCGCCAGCAGCTTGGCCGGCGGTAGGGGCTACGAGCAGTACTTC
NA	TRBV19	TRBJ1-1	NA	CASSIVGGARSTEAFF	TGTGCCAGTAGTATAGTAGGGGGGGCGCGAAGTACTGAAGCTTTCTTT
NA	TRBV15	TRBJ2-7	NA	CATSITGDSTYEQYF	TGTGCCACCAGCATCACGGGGGACAGTACCTACGAGCAGTACTTC
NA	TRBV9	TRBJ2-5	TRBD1	CASSAGQPQETQYF	TGTGCCAGCAGCGCGGGACAGCCCCAAGAGACCCAGTACTTC
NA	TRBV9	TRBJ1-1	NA	CASSETSKGTEAFF	TGTGCCAGCAGCGAGACGTCGAAGGGCACTGAAGCTTTCTTT
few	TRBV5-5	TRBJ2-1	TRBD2	CASSPGLPPGFF	TGTGCCAGCAGCCCGGGACTACCCCCAGGGTTCTTC
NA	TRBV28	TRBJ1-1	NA	CASSDPGRGYTEAFF	TGTGCCAGCAGTGACCCCGGTCGGGGCTACACTGAAGCTTTCTTT
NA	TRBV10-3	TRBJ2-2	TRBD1	CAIRNDRGDTGELFF	TGTGCCATCAGAAATGACAGGGGGGACACCGGGGAGCTGTTTTTT
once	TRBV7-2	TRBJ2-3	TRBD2	CASSTRGASTDTQYF	TGTGCCAGCAGCACGCGGGGGGCCAGCACAGATACGCAGTATTTT
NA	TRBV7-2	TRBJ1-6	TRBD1	CASSLEWTGTNSPLHF	TGTGCCAGCAGCTTAGAATGGACAGGGACTAATTCACCCCTCCACTTT
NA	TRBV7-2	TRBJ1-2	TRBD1	CASSLGAGTGGYTF	TGTGCCAGCAGCTTAGGGGCAGGGACAGGGGGCTACACCTTC
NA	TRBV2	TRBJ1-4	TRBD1	CASWGQGYEKLFF	TGTGCCAGCTGGGGACAGGGATATGAAAAACTGTTTTTT
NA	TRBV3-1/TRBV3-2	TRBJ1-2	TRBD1	CASSHASTGIGYTF	TGTGCCAGCAGCCATGCCTCGACAGGGATCGGCTACACCTTC
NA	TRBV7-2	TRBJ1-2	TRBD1	CASSFSRGTAYGYTF	TGTGCCAGCAGCTTCTCCCGCGGGACAGCATATGGCTACACCTTC
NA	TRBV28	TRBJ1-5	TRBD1	CASRTGKNQPQHF	TGTGCCAGCAGGACAGGGAAAAATCAGCCCCAGCATTTT
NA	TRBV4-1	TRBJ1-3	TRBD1	CASSQDVDRGTGVRKRYF	TGCGCCAGCAGCCAAGATGTGGACAGGGGGACAGGGGTTCGTAAAAGGTATTTT
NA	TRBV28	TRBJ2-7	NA	CAVTSGTPRNEQYF	TGTGCAGTCACCTCCGGGACCCCGAGGAACGAGCAGTACTTC
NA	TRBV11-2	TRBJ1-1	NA	CASSLAGGTEAFF	TGTGCCAGCAGCCTCGCCGGCGGCACTGAAGCTTTCTTT